Listed below are T cell receptor beta chains from one sample, sequenced in a study of shared clonotypes between healthy human individuals. Data came from immunoSEQ multiplex PCR; TCRdb stores just in-frame clones and leaves some out. This sample has around 580,000 clones; 95% to 98% occur once, and the top ten carry 0.25% to 0.35%. Specimen: naive CD8+ T cells sorted from blood. These receptors were taken from a man aged 25 to 40 in good health. Both conserved end residues are part of each CDR3.

CASSTGYYEQYF,TRBJ2-7,TRBV5-6
CASCMFGRAYEQYF,TRBJ2-7,TRBV28
CAWSVGTEYEQYF,TRBJ2-7,TRBV30
CATLRGRAELSQPQHF,TRBJ1-5,TRBV7-8
CASSFLGSYEQYF,TRBJ2-7,TRBV27
CASSPAYGAETQYF,TRBJ2-5,TRBV7-2
CASSLATATLLQETQYF,TRBJ2-5,TRBV5-1
CSVEWERGGSTEAFF,TRBJ1-1,TRBV29-1
CASTAHLAGEGRGTDTQYF,TRBJ2-3,TRBV28
CASSQRTSGRRDEQFF,TRBJ2-1,TRBV9